The T cell receptor (beta chain) under discussion was sequenced for a study of CD8+CD57+ T cells in acquired aplastic anemia. Patients who underwent sequencing had shown CD8+CD57+ cell expansion by flow cytometry. CDR3 and TCR beta VDJ profiling relied on genomic DNA as the template. From the reads, TCRdb called clonotypes with MiXCR, one entry per CDR3 protein. The sample lists 270,000 or so distinct CDR3 sequences; approximately 82% were seen once. Germline values: CDR1 SNHLY, CDR2 FYNNEI. This CDR3 is 14 amino acids long. Sequencing was done on a sample of sorted CD4+, CD8+, or CD8+CD57+ T cells (not recorded which) from PBMCs. The chain is built from TRBV2 and TRBJ2-3; no clear D gene. The J call could be wrong; TRBJ1-5 is a better fit for the DNA end. This clonotype was obtained from a human donor with aplastic anemia. The DNA of the CDR3 is TGTGCCAGCAGTGAGTCGTATAGCAATGATACGCAGCATTTT. Translated: CASSESYSNDTQHF.